This T cell receptor beta chain is from a study of shared clonotypes between healthy human individuals. Study-wide findings and caveats: On the whole, naive subsets had larger estimated richness than memory subsets had. Non-shared clonotypes were found to have lower generation probabilities than the clonotypes that were shared by all four of the sorted-subset donors.

CD45RO-negative cells were positively selected for CCR7, leaving out terminally differentiated effector memory CD45RA+ cells. Recent acute infections and vaccinations were absent in the healthy HIV-negative adult donors. CDR1 and CDR2 from the germline V gene are GTSNPN and SVGIG (reference sequence). CDR3 length: 13 residues. V gave up 0 bases and J gave up 2 bases, with 5 bases separating them. Methods used by the authors: Filtering was not the same, since immunoSEQ gave junction-only sequences without quality scores. Here immunoSEQ multiplex PCR was the method, and the copy in TCRdb shows in-frame clones only, minus some. V and J calls and clone size are as listed in that table; D and trimming were resolved from the DNA. The sample carries around 2.1 million clones, about 93% recorded once. As to this clone: Its matching antigen is unknown. Other DNA sequences in this specimen translate into the identical CDR3.

The specimen was naive CD8+ T cells from PBMCs. This chain uses TRBV30 with TRBJ1-3; the D gene is possibly TRBD1 (5 bases). This receptor was identified in a man aged 18 to 29 in good health. Some clones in this sample may be carry-over from other donors' samples. The CDR3 DNA reads as TGTGCCTGGAGTGTACAGGCTGGAAACACCATATATTTT. Protein: CAWSVQAGNTIYF.